Here is one T cell receptor beta chain with its context. Antigen: not known. The length of the CDR3 is 14 residues. From germline, CDR1 is KGHSH and CDR2 LQKENI. Trimming took 6 bases from V and 5 from J, leaving 14 bases between them. This sample stems from a study of spatial heterogeneity in lung cancer. General study findings and limits: Circulating ubiquitous expanded tumor TCRs were observed more frequently at resection than at follow-up.

Time point described: sample taken at primary tumor resection. TCRdb reprocessed the 5' RACE reads via MiXCR and lists one record per CDR3 protein. The sample carries some 55,000 distinct CDR3 sequences, approximately 6.3% recorded once. The TCR sequence derives from a female donor with early-stage non-small cell lung cancer. The sequences come from PBMCs, collected at surgery. The chain combines TRBV18 with TRBJ1-5, with D unclear. CDR3 amino acids: CASSLQRVDQPQHF. The CDR3, as DNA: TGTGCCAGCTCCCTACAACGGGTGGATCAGCCCCAGCATTTT.